This T cell receptor (beta chain) was found in a study of CD8+CD57+ T cells in acquired aplastic anemia. The CDR3 is made up of 15 amino acids. Germline V gene lookup returns CDR1 SGHNT and CDR2 YYREEE (reference sequence). Trimming removed 2 bases from V and 4 bases from J, with 12 bases in between. TCR beta VDJ and CDR3 profiling used genomic DNA as template. TCRdb fed the reads into MiXCR, producing one record per CDR3 protein. The table includes approximately 380,000 distinct CDR3 sequences, about two thirds detected once. The clonotype originates from a human donor in good health, serving as a control. The chain couples TRBV5-4 to TRBJ2-2; D is undetermined. The sample comprised sorted CD4+, CD8+, or CD8+CD57+ T cells (not recorded which) from PBMCs. CDR3 amino acids: CASSFPESITGELFF. CDR3 DNA: TGTGCCAGCAGCTTCCCTGAAAGTATCACCGGGGAGCTGTTTTTT. The variable domain in full, with the rest retrieved from reference TRBV5-4 and TRBJ2-2, is ETGVTQSPTHLIKTRGQQVTLRCSSQSGHNTVSWYQQALGQGPQFIFQYYREEENGRGNFPPRFSGLQFPNYSSELNVNALELDDSALYLCASSFPESITGELFFGEGSRLTVL.